This T cell receptor beta chain was documented in a study of blood T cell repertoires in COVID-19. Whole-study context: Samples representing acute and convalescent COVID-19 were sourced from the United States, Italy and Spain. In each case, the material was cDNA or gDNA derived from T cells, B-cell-depleted T cells, or PBMCs.

In the original processing: By means of reference gene primer amplification, nucleated cell counts were estimated. Clones were sequenced by immunoSEQ multiplex PCR, and TCRdb holds only the in-frame ones, with some missing. The V and J calls and clone size were taken over from that table, and D and trimming were inferred from the DNA. This table holds about 250,000 clones, approximately 80% found once. Sequencing used peripheral blood. The clonotype comes from a woman aged 70 to 79 with acute or convalescent COVID-19.

This CDR3 is CASSPRGIPYRVDSGNTIYF. In nucleotides, the CDR3 is TGTGCCAGCTCACCCCGGGGAATACCATACAGGGTCGACTCTGGAAACACCATATATTTT. The chain links TRBV18 to TRBJ1-3, with D possibly matching TRBD1 (6 bases). The CDR3 totals 20 residues. Germline V CDR1 and CDR2: KGHSH, LQKENI. Trimming took off 3 bases at V and 0 bases at J, with 24 bases between the two ends.